These 17 T cell receptor beta chains came from one sample sequenced in a study of blood T cell repertoires in COVID-19 (dated by TCRdb to 2020 to 2021). Library creation used the immunoSEQ multiplex PCR assay. Here the immuneACCESS table is served through TCRdb, limited to in-frame sequences with V and J called. Missing clones are a known gap in these copies; in checked studies unresolved V genes cover under half, and the rest lacks a known reason. This sample gives 140,000 to 150,000 clones in total; approximately 86% of them show up just once. The top ten clones comprise roughly 6.2% of the sample. The sample comprised PBMCs or T cells enriched from blood (not recorded which). The receptors shown here come from a woman in her thirties or forties who had recovered from COVID-19.

The chain combines TRBV14 with TRBJ1-2; perhaps TRBD1 as D (6 bases). The CDR3 length is 14 residues. V was clipped by 1 base and J by 4 bases, with 10 bases between them. Germline V lookup: CDR1 SGHDN, CDR2 FVKESK. CDR3 in amino acids: CASSQGGRFYGYTF. The DNA for the CDR3 is TGTGCCAGCAGCCAAGGGGGGCGCTTCTATGGCTACACCTTC.

The rearrangement uses TRBV6-5 and TRBJ2-1; D uncertain. V lost 10 bases, J lost 7 bases, and 20 bases lay in between. Germline V lookup: CDR1 MNHEY, CDR2 SVGAGI. The CDR3 totals 14 residues. This CDR3 reads CATSTRYRENEQFF. CDR3 in DNA: TGTGCCACTTCGACGAGGTACCGAGAGAATGAGCAGTTCTTC.

This clone was found a few times. The chain employs TRBV2 and TRBJ2-7; perhaps TRBD1 as D (6 bases). The CDR3 spans 15 residues. Trimming took 3 bases from V and 0 from J, leaving 12 bases between them. Germline CDR1 SNHLY, CDR2 FYNNEI. CDR3 sequence reads: CASSDQTGNSYEQYF. CDR3 in DNA: TGTGCCAGCAGTGATCAGACAGGAAACTCCTACGAGCAGTACTTC. Based on the CDR3 plus reference TRBV2 and TRBJ2-7, the full variable domain is EPEVTQTPSHQVTQMGQEVILRCVPISNHLYFYWYRQILGQKVEFLVSFYNNEISEKSEIFDDQFSVERPDGSNFTLKIRSTKLEDSAMYFCASSDQTGNSYEQYFGPGTRLTVT.

V is TRBV21-1 and J is TRBJ2-3; TRBD2 was called by the table and not checked on the DNA. TRBV21-1 is reported as a pseudogene. CDR3 length equals 16 residues. The CDR3 sequence is CASSKLSGGIADTQYF. DNA for the CDR3: TGTGCCAGCAGCAAACTTAGCGGGGGTATCGCAGATACGCAGTATTTT.

This clone was observed a handful of times. The chain couples TRBV12-3 or TRBV12-4 to TRBJ1-3, with D possibly TRBD1 on 6 matching bases. With 10 bases removed from V and 2 bases from J, the gap between germline ends came to 12 bases. The CDR3 extends over 13 amino acids. CDR3 coding DNA: TGTGCCACCGGGGAGGGGGCTGGAAACACCATATATTTT. Encoded protein: CATGEGAGNTIYF.

The rearrangement uses TRBV6-5 and TRBJ2-2; possible D gene TRBD1, 5 bases. There are 14 residues in the CDR3. CDR1 is MNHEY, CDR2 SVGAGI, per germline. V lost 2 bases and J lost 2, with 6 bases in between. CDR3 sequence: CASSYDSNTGELFF. CDR3 nucleotide sequence: TGTGCCAGCAGTTACGACAGTAACACCGGGGAGCTGTTTTTT.

Only one count was recorded for this clone. This sequence joins TRBV7-9 and TRBJ1-5; D not resolved. Between the trimmed V and J ends, which lost 1 base and 3 bases, there was a span of 7 bases. The CDR3 contains 14 residues. CDR1 and CDR2 (germline): SEHNR, FQNEAQ (reference sequence). CDR3 sequence reads: CASSLEEPNQPQHF. CDR3 DNA sequence: TGTGCCAGCAGCTTAGAAGAGCCCAATCAGCCCCAGCATTTT.

The gene calls are TRBV13 and TRBJ2-5, with D perhaps TRBD2 (5 bases). V dropped 5 bases and J dropped 5 bases, with 21 bases sitting between them. CDR3 size: 16 residues. The germline V gene encodes CDR1 PRHDT and CDR2 FYEKMQ (reference sequence). The CDR3 loop is CASSLRVRLRRETQYF. CDR3 nucleotide sequence: TGTGCCAGCAGCCTAAGGGTACGGCTGAGGAGGGAGACCCAGTACTTC.

The chain combines TRBV27 with TRBJ2-7, with D unresolved. The V gene's germline CDR1 is MNHEY and CDR2 SMNVEV (reference sequence). V was shortened by 10 bases and J by 1 base, with 5 bases between the two germline ends. There are 10 residues in the CDR3. Here the CDR3 DNA reads TGTGCCAATCATTCCTACGAGCAGTACTTC. It specifies CANHSYEQYF.

This chain uses TRBV5-8 with TRBJ1-5, with 8 bases identical to TRBD1. The CDR3 extends over 18 amino acids. Germline CDR1 is SGHTS and CDR2 is YDEGEE. Trimming cost V 6 bases and J 1 base; bases outside gene matches: 15. CDR3 nucleotide sequence: TGTGCCAGCATCCTGGGGACAGGAGGGAGGGGAAGCAATCAGCCCCAGCATTTT. Translation gives CASILGTGGRGSNQPQHF.

The genes are TRBV29-1 and TRBJ1-2; TRBD1 matches 10 bases. J was trimmed by 3 bases and V by 3 bases; bases with no gene match: 4. The CDR3 consists of 14 residues. Germline loops: CDR1 SQVTM, CDR2 ANQGSEA. The CDR3 bases are TGCAGCGTTGATCAGACAGGGGGCGACTATGGCTACACCTTC. This sequence encodes CSVDQTGGDYGYTF. The full variable domain, in which reference TRBV29-1 and TRBJ1-2 provide the parts outside the CDR3, is SAVISQKPSRDICQRGTSLTIQCQVDSQVTMMFWYRQQPGQSLTLIATANQGSEATYESGFVIDKFPISRPNLTFSTLTVSNMSPEDSSIYLCSVDQTGGDYGYTFGSGTRLTVV.

V usage is TRBV5-5 and J usage is TRBJ1-5; D not resolved. CDR1 and CDR2 from the germline V gene are SGHKS and YYEKEE (reference sequence). This CDR3 has 13 residues. Trimming removed 1 base at V and 1 base at J, with 3 bases between. CDR3 bases: TGTGCCAGCAGCTTGCTGAGCAATCAGCCCCAGCATTTT. Its translation: CASSLLSNQPQHF.

The chain uses TRBV5-1 and TRBJ2-2; maybe TRBD2 (6 bases). Trimming pared 2 bases from V and 9 bases from J, leaving 14 bases between. Germline-derived CDR1 and CDR2 are SGHRS and YFSETQ. The CDR3 consists of 14 residues. CDR3: CASSFWSGGRELFF. The CDR3 DNA sequence: TGCGCCAGCAGCTTTTGGAGCGGCGGGAGGGAGCTGTTTTTT.

CDR3 DNA sequence: TGTGCCAGCAGCACAGGGCCCAATCAGCCCCAGCATTTT. Amino acid sequence: CASSTGPNQPQHF. V is TRBV12-3 or TRBV12-4 and J is TRBJ1-5, with D possibly matching TRBD1 (6 bases). The CDR3 loop spans 13 amino acids. The V and J ends lost 6 bases and 3 bases respectively, with 9 bases between them.

The chain is built from TRBV2 and TRBJ1-1; no clear D. Trimming took 2 bases from V and 0 from J, leaving 7 bases between them. CDR3 size: 14 residues. The V gene's germline CDR1 is SNHLY and CDR2 FYNNEI. This CDR3 is CASSESLMNTEAFF. DNA of the CDR3: TGTGCCAGCAGTGAATCGTTAATGAACACTGAAGCTTTCTTT. Filled out from reference TRBV2 and TRBJ1-1, the complete variable domain reads EPEVTQTPSHQVTQMGQEVILRCVPISNHLYFYWYRQILGQKVEFLVSFYNNEISEKSEIFDDQFSVERPDGSNFTLKIRSTKLEDSAMYFCASSESLMNTEAFFGQGTRLTVV.

The genes are TRBV19 and TRBJ2-4; D call uncertain. Trimming removed 6 bases at V and 11 bases at J, with 17 bases between. The germline gives CDR1 LNHDA, CDR2 SQIVND (reference sequence). CDR3 size: 13 residues. CDR3 amino acids: CASSPNGNGFQYF. Here the CDR3 DNA reads TGTGCCAGTAGCCCAAATGGTAACGGGTTTCAGTACTTC.

The chain has TRBV29-1 and TRBJ2-2; D perhaps matches TRBD2 (6 bases). Between the trimmed V and J ends, which lost 3 bases and 3 bases, there was a span of 8 bases. CDR1 SQVTM and CDR2 ANQGSEA come from the germline V gene. CDR3 length: 13 amino acids. The CDR3 reads CSVESGDTGELFF. DNA of the CDR3: TGCAGCGTTGAGTCGGGAGACACCGGGGAGCTGTTTTTT.